These 23 T cell receptor beta chains were sequenced from one sample in a study of CD8+ T cells in alopecia areata. cDNA serving as the sequencing template came from extracted, reverse transcribed RNA. The repertoire was sequenced with immunoSEQ multiplex PCR; TCRdb's copy has only in-frame clones and lacks some. The table records about 260,000 clones, 60% of them present only once. Treatment meaning: oral pan-JAK inhibitor, 5-10 mg twice daily. Specimen: CD4+ T cells sorted from blood, collected at week 52, from a patient treated with tofacitinib. These receptors were obtained from a human donor with alopecia areata.

The chain carries TRBV5-1 and TRBJ2-3, with 14 positions matching TRBD2. Germline CDR1 SGHRS, CDR2 YFSETQ. Trimming took 4 bases from V and 0 from J; bases not matched to a gene: 7. CDR3 length: 18 amino acids. The CDR3 nucleotides read TGCGCCAGCAGCGCCGGACTAGCGGGGGGCACTAGCACAGATACGCAGTATTTT. Amino acid sequence: CASSAGLAGGTSTDTQYF.

This clone was counted a few times. This sample includes further DNA sequences coding for the same CDR3. The chain is built from TRBV29-1 and TRBJ2-3; D remains unclear. The CDR3 covers 14 residues. Trimming took off 1 base at V and 6 bases at J, with 14 bases between the two ends. The germline V gene has CDR1 SQVTM and CDR2 ANQGSEA. The CDR3 here is CSVEGGRGSDTQYF. CDR3 sequence (DNA): TGCAGCGTTGAAGGAGGACGTGGTTCTGATACGCAGTATTTT.

The chain uses TRBV10-3 and TRBJ2-1; no clear D gene. The V gene's germline CDR1 is ENHRY and CDR2 SYGVKD. The ends were cut back, 5 bases at V and 6 bases at J, with 5 bases in the middle. The CDR3 is 11 amino acids. This CDR3 is CAISKTNEQFF. Written as DNA, the CDR3 is TGTGCCATCAGTAAGACCAATGAGCAGTTCTTC.

The chain uses TRBV29-1 and TRBJ2-2, with D perhaps matching TRBD1 or TRBD2 (5 bases each). From germline, CDR1 is SQVTM and CDR2 ANQGSEA. There are 14 residues in the CDR3. Trimming removed 4 bases from V and 4 bases from J, with 13 bases in between. Here the CDR3 DNA reads TGCAGCGTTGCTGGGACGGTGGGCACCGGGGAGCTGTTTTTT. Encoded protein: CSVAGTVGTGELFF.

The V call is TRBV5-6, the J call TRBJ2-7; 9 bases match TRBD1. The CDR3 has 15 amino acids. Trimming took 5 bases from V and 4 from J; bases not matched to a gene: 10. Germline V gene lookup returns CDR1 SGHDT and CDR2 YYEEEE. The CDR3 sequence: CASRATGTGKYEQYF. The DNA of the CDR3 is TGTGCCAGCAGGGCTACCGGGACAGGGAAATACGAGCAGTACTTC.

About this clone: The sample contains more than one DNA sequence encoding this CDR3. CDR3 loop: CSVERGYGYTF. The CDR3, as DNA: TGCAGCGTTGAGCGCGGGTATGGCTACACCTTC. V is TRBV29-1 and J is TRBJ1-2; D uncertain. V shed 3 bases and J shed 5 bases, with 7 bases lying between them. The V gene's germline CDR1 is SQVTM and CDR2 ANQGSEA. The CDR3 sequence is 11 residues long.

The chain links TRBV7-8 to TRBJ2-5; D gene ambiguous. CDR1 and CDR2 from the germline V gene are SGHVS and FQNEAQ. The CDR3 has 14 residues. V was cut by 1 base and J by 0 bases, with 6 bases left in between. Written as DNA, the CDR3 is TGTGCCAGCAGCTTAGGGCTCCACCAAGAGACCCAGTACTTC. Translating gives CASSLGLHQETQYF.

The genes are TRBV18 and TRBJ2-7; D is uncertain. CDR3 size: 14 residues. The V end was cut by 6 bases, the J end by 5 bases, with 17 bases between. Looked up from germline, CDR1 is KGHSH and CDR2 is LQKENI. The CDR3 DNA reads TGTGCCAGCTCCCTACGTGAAGGGATGGACGAGCAGTACTTC. This translates into CASSLREGMDEQYF.

This chain joins TRBV7-3 and TRBJ2-5, with 8 bases identical to TRBD2. This CDR3 has 15 amino acids. The trim removed 5 bases at V and 5 bases at J, leaving 10 bases unmatched. Germline CDR1 and CDR2: SGHTA and FQGTGA. The CDR3: CASSERAGAWETQYF. The CDR3 nucleotides read TGTGCCAGCAGCGAACGAGCGGGGGCTTGGGAGACCCAGTACTTC.

The table lists this clone with a count of one. The chain links TRBV29-1 to TRBJ1-2, with TRBD1 matching 8 bases. CDR1 is SQVTM, CDR2 ANQGSEA, per germline. V lost 4 bases, J lost 5 bases, and 12 bases stayed unmatched. The length of the CDR3 is 15 residues. The CDR3 coding sequence is TGCAGCGTTGCATTATCAGCAGGGGGCGGGTATGGCTACACCTTC. This translates into CSVALSAGGGYGYTF.

This clone appeared many times. The chain is built from TRBV18 and TRBJ2-6; D unresolved. The V gene lost 4 bases and the J gene lost 0 bases, with 10 bases spanning the gap. This CDR3 is 16 amino acids long. The germline gives CDR1 KGHSH, CDR2 LQKENI. DNA of the CDR3: TGTGCCAGCTCACAGTATCGATTCTCTGGGGCCAACGTCCTGACTTTC. This gives the protein CASSQYRFSGANVLTF.

V usage is TRBV18 and J usage is TRBJ2-2; D remains ambiguous. The CDR3 is 15 residues long. V lost 3 bases and J 2 bases, leaving 10 bases between the germline ends. Germline V gene sequence: CDR1 KGHSH, CDR2 LQKENI. The CDR3 is CASSPDQINTGELFF. In nucleotides, the CDR3 is TGTGCCAGCTCACCGGATCAGATCAACACCGGGGAGCTGTTTTTT.

The J gene is TRBJ2-2, the V gene TRBV7-2; D is uncertain. There are 13 residues in the CDR3. Germline CDR1 and CDR2: SGHTA and FQGNSA. V was trimmed by 2 bases and J by 6 bases, leaving 7 bases between them. Here the CDR3 DNA reads TGTGCCAGCAGCTTATCTTTACCCGGGGAGCTGTTTTTT. Its protein is CASSLSLPGELFF.

The V and J genes are TRBV30 and TRBJ2-7; TRBD2 matches 13 bases. This CDR3 spans 15 amino acids. J gave up 4 bases and V 4 bases, and 7 bases lay outside the gene matches. The germline CDR1 and CDR2 sequences are GTSNPN and SVGIG (reference sequence). DNA of the CDR3: TGTGCCTGGATACCGGGACTAGCGGGGAAGTACGAGCAGTACTTC. Its protein is CAWIPGLAGKYEQYF.

J is TRBJ2-1 and V is TRBV30; TRBD1 is a possible D gene (6 bases). The CDR3 contains 12 residues. The V gene lost 3 bases and the J gene lost 10 bases, with 13 bases spanning the gap. Germline CDR1 reads GTSNPN; CDR2 reads SVGIG (reference sequence). The CDR3 here is CAWRPGVSEQFF. The DNA of the CDR3 is TGTGCCTGGAGACCAGGGGTCAGCGAGCAGTTCTTC. The entire variable domain, with the rest obtained from reference TRBV30 and TRBJ2-1, is as follows: SQTIHQWPATLVQPVGSPLSLECTVEGTSNPNLYWYRQAAGRGLQLLFYSVGIGQISSEVPQNLSASRPQDRQFILSSKKLLLSDSGFYLCAWRPGVSEQFFGPGTRLTVL.

V gene TRBV6-5 combines with J gene TRBJ1-1, with unresolved D. The length of the CDR3 is 14 residues. Germline-derived CDR1 and CDR2 are MNHEY and SVGAGI. Trimming stripped 8 bases from V and 4 bases from J, with 17 bases between. This CDR3 reads CASPPAGMSTEAFF. CDR3 in DNA: TGTGCCAGCCCTCCGGCCGGAATGAGCACTGAAGCTTTCTTT.

The CDR3 is CASSLSSSHYNEQFF. The DNA of the CDR3 is TGTGCCAGCAGCTTAAGCAGTTCTCACTACAATGAGCAGTTCTTC. This chain links TRBV7-3 with TRBJ2-1; D is ambiguous. Germline CDR1 SGHTA, CDR2 FQGTGA. The CDR3 has 15 amino acids. V was cut by 1 base and J by 3 bases, with 10 bases left in between.

This rearrangement joins TRBV7-8 to TRBJ1-2; 7 nucleotides line up with TRBD1. The germline V gene encodes CDR1 SGHVS and CDR2 FQNEAQ. The CDR3 spans 13 residues. J gave up 9 bases and V 4 bases, and 8 bases lay outside the gene matches. The chain's CDR3 is CASSSDRSLSYTF. CDR3 coding DNA: TGTGCCAGCAGCTCGGACAGGTCCCTGAGCTACACCTTC.

CDR3: CAWSASRGHEQYF. In DNA, the CDR3 is TGTGCCTGGAGTGCCTCTCGGGGGCACGAGCAGTACTTC. V gene TRBV30 combines with J gene TRBJ2-7; either TRBD1 or TRBD2 may supply D (6 bases each). This CDR3 region has 13 residues. Germline CDR1 is GTSNPN and CDR2 is SVGIG (reference sequence). V shed 1 base and J shed 5 bases, with 12 bases lying between them.

This clone has a handful of counts. The chain links TRBV19 to TRBJ1-1; D gene uncertain. Deletions cut 7 bases from V and 0 bases from J, with 9 bases between. This CDR3 spans 13 amino acids. Germline lookup yields CDR1 LNHDA and CDR2 SQIVND (reference sequence). The DNA for the CDR3 is TGTGCCAGTAAAATGATCATGAACACTGAAGCTTTCTTT. This codes for CASKMIMNTEAFF. The full variable domain, rest sourced from reference TRBV19 and TRBJ1-1, is DGGITQSPKYLFRKEGQNVTLSCEQNLNHDAMYWYRQDPGQGLRLIYYSQIVNDFQKGDIAEGYSVSREKKESFPLTVTSAQKNPTAFYLCASKMIMNTEAFFGQGTRLTVV.

The chain combines TRBV30 with TRBJ1-2; TRBD1 matches 7 bases. Germline V gives CDR1 GTSNPN, CDR2 SVGIG (reference sequence). J was trimmed by 4 bases and V by 6 bases; bases with no gene match: 8. This CDR3 is 13 amino acids long. The CDR3 is CACQGGWSYGYTF. CDR3 bases: TGTGCCTGCCAAGGGGGCTGGTCCTATGGCTACACCTTC.

The chain couples TRBV5-6 to TRBJ2-5, with D unresolved. CDR1 and CDR2 from the germline V gene are SGHDT and YYEEEE. V lost 1 base and J lost 5, with 12 bases in between. This CDR3 contains 14 residues. The CDR3, as DNA: TGTGCCAGCAGCTTGAGTAGTGGCTGGGAGACCCAGTACTTC. This sequence encodes CASSLSSGWETQYF.

This clone was seen more than once but under ten times. The gene calls are TRBV7-9 and TRBJ1-5, with D perhaps TRBD1 (5 bases). The CDR3 sequence is 14 residues long. Germline lookup yields CDR1 SEHNR and CDR2 FQNEAQ (reference sequence). V gave up 5 bases and J gave up 6 bases, with 14 bases separating them. The CDR3 loop reads CASSQAAGSQPQHF. The CDR3 bases are TGTGCCAGCAGCCAGGCGGCAGGGTCTCAGCCCCAGCATTTT.